This passage covers 17 T cell receptor beta chains from one sample sequenced in a study of blood T cell repertoires in COVID-19. Assay: immunoSEQ multiplex PCR; the TCRdb copy retains only in-frame clones and omits some. The table lists about 6,600 clones, over 75% of them singletons. Input material: peripheral blood. The source of these receptors is a man at least 80 years old with active COVID-19.

V gene TRBV19 combines with J gene TRBJ2-4; TRBD2 agrees at 14 bases. The germline V gene encodes CDR1 LNHDA and CDR2 SQIVND (reference sequence). The CDR3 runs to 19 residues. The J segment lost 0 bases and the V segment lost 4 bases, leaving 8 bases of the junction unmatched. The CDR3 DNA is TGTGCCAGTAGTACGCGACTAGCGGGAGGGTTTTTAGCCAAAAACATTCAGTACTTC. Protein product: CASSTRLAGGFLAKNIQYF.

In its sample, this clone was seen once. The chain has TRBV19 and TRBJ2-7; TRBD1 matches at 8 bases. The CDR3 is 14 residues long. J lost 0 bases, V lost 7 bases, and 5 bases had no gene match. Germline V gene sequence: CDR1 LNHDA, CDR2 SQIVND (reference sequence). The CDR3 is CASKRQGASYEQYF. Written as DNA, the CDR3 is TGTGCCAGTAAGCGGCAGGGGGCCTCCTACGAGCAGTACTTC. The full variable domain, completed using reference TRBV19 and TRBJ2-7, is DGGITQSPKYLFRKEGQNVTLSCEQNLNHDAMYWYRQDPGQGLRLIYYSQIVNDFQKGDIAEGYSVSREKKESFPLTVTSAQKNPTAFYLCASKRQGASYEQYFGPGTRLTVT.

The chain employs TRBV5-6 and TRBJ2-1; a possible D gene is TRBD2 (6 bases). The V and J ends lost 4 bases and 0 bases respectively, with 14 bases between them. The germline V gene has CDR1 SGHDT and CDR2 YYEEEE. This CDR3 spans 16 amino acids. CDR3 protein: CASSLEAGLSYNEQFF. The CDR3 nucleotides read TGTGCCAGCAGCCTGGAAGCGGGTCTCTCCTACAATGAGCAGTTCTTC.

This clone was counted once. The junction departs from the called germline gene at one end, perhaps through a read error. This chain uses TRBV28 with TRBJ2-3; 13 bases align to TRBD2. CDR3 length: 12 residues. CDR1 is MDHEN, CDR2 SYDVKM, per germline. The CDR3: CASSLGLAGFTF. DNA for the CDR3: TGTGCCAGCAGTTTGGGACTAGCGGGATTTACTTTT.

J is TRBJ1-2 and V is TRBV4-2; TRBD1 might be the D (6 bases). CDR3 length equals 15 residues. CDR1 LGHNA and CDR2 YNFKEQ come from the germline V gene. The V end lost 0 bases, the J end lost 2 bases, and 10 bases lay between the germline ends. The CDR3 region has the DNA TGTGCCAGCAGCCAAGACAAGGGGACAAACTATGGCTACACCTTC. It specifies CASSQDKGTNYGYTF.

The chain is built from TRBV19 and TRBJ2-1; 10 bases agree with TRBD2. Germline V gives CDR1 LNHDA, CDR2 SQIVND (reference sequence). The CDR3 sequence is 15 residues long. Trimming removed 4 bases from V and 8 bases from J; junction bases left unmatched: 8. CDR3 sequence: CASSRPSGSVDEQFF. The CDR3 nucleotides are TGTGCCAGTAGTAGGCCTAGCGGGAGTGTCGATGAGCAGTTCTTC.

This chain uses TRBV28 with TRBJ2-7, with TRBD1 identical over 9 bases. Germline CDR1 reads MDHEN; CDR2 reads SYDVKM. The J segment lost 4 bases and the V segment lost 0 bases, leaving 7 bases of the junction unmatched. The CDR3 contains 16 residues. The CDR3 sequence: CASSLWGTGSEYEQYF. For the CDR3, the DNA is TGTGCCAGCAGTTTATGGGGGACAGGGAGTGAGTACGAGCAGTACTTC.

The chain links TRBV5-4 to TRBJ2-7, with D tentatively TRBD1 (6 bases). V was pared by 0 bases and J by 3 bases, with 13 bases between. This CDR3 comprises 15 residues. Germline-derived CDR1 and CDR2 are SGHNT and YYREEE (reference sequence). DNA of the CDR3: TGTGCCAGCAGCTTGGGAGGTGAGGGGGTCTACGAGCAGTACTTC. Translation: CASSLGGEGVYEQYF. The complete variable domain, with remaining parts taken from reference TRBV5-4 and TRBJ2-7, reads ETGVTQSPTHLIKTRGQQVTLRCSSQSGHNTVSWYQQALGQGPQFIFQYYREEENGRGNFPPRFSGLQFPNYSSELNVNALELDDSALYLCASSLGGEGVYEQYFGPGTRLTVT.

This sequence joins TRBV5-1 and TRBJ1-5; 7 nucleotides agree with TRBD1. V lost 1 base and J lost 5; bases outside the gene matches: 0. The CDR3 has 13 amino acids. The germline gives CDR1 SGHRS, CDR2 YFSETQ. The CDR3 DNA is TGCGCCAGCAGCTTGCAGGGGGATCAGCCCCAGCATTTT. Translating gives CASSLQGDQPQHF.

The J gene is TRBJ2-2, the V gene TRBV9, with 7 bases lining up with TRBD1. Germline-derived CDR1 and CDR2 are SGDLS and YYNGEE. Losses at the gene ends were 3 bases for V and 5 bases for J; bases not matched to a gene: 10. There are 16 residues in the CDR3. The CDR3 loop reads CASSGPTGIGTGELFF. CDR3 nucleotide sequence: TGTGCCAGCAGCGGCCCGACAGGGATCGGTACCGGGGAGCTGTTTTTT.

This clone has a single count. J is TRBJ1-5 and V is TRBV18; D not resolved. The CDR3 is 15 amino acids. Looked up from germline, CDR1 is KGHSH and CDR2 is LQKENI. Trimming pared 3 bases from V and 0 bases from J, leaving 9 bases between. The CDR3 is CASSPDGVSNQPQHF. The CDR3 region has the DNA TGTGCCAGCTCACCCGACGGGGTTAGCAATCAGCCCCAGCATTTT.

The chain recombines TRBV5-4 with TRBJ2-4; D may be TRBD1 (6 bases). Per germline, CDR1 SGHNT and CDR2 YYREEE (reference sequence). The V end lost 0 bases, the J end lost 3 bases, and 13 bases lay between the germline ends. There are 16 residues in the CDR3. The CDR3 protein is CASSLDRAGDKNIQYF. DNA of the CDR3: TGTGCCAGCAGCTTGGATAGGGCAGGGGACAAAAACATTCAGTACTTC. The entire variable domain, with the rest obtained from reference TRBV5-4 and TRBJ2-4, is as follows: ETGVTQSPTHLIKTRGQQVTLRCSSQSGHNTVSWYQQALGQGPQFIFQYYREEENGRGNFPPRFSGLQFPNYSSELNVNALELDDSALYLCASSLDRAGDKNIQYFGAGTRLSVL.

This clone has a handful of counts. CDR3 sequence (DNA): TGTGCCAGTATAGGACGGGAGGCCCGCGGGGATACGCAGTATTTT. Translation: CASIGREARGDTQYF. This chain uses TRBV19 with TRBJ2-3, with 7 positions matching TRBD2. The V and J ends lost 7 bases and 6 bases, in that order; junction bases with no gene match: 13. The CDR3 runs 15 residues. Germline V CDR1 and CDR2: LNHDA, SQIVND (reference sequence). The variable domain in full, completed from reference TRBV19 and TRBJ2-3, reads DGGITQSPKYLFRKEGQNVTLSCEQNLNHDAMYWYRQDPGQGLRLIYYSQIVNDFQKGDIAEGYSVSREKKESFPLTVTSAQKNPTAFYLCASIGREARGDTQYFGPGTRLTVL.

This clone was observed once. This sequence joins TRBV7-3 and TRBJ2-2, with no clear D. CDR1 and CDR2 (germline): SGHTA, FQGTGA. Trimming pared 2 bases from V and 3 bases from J, leaving 10 bases between. The CDR3 spans 15 residues. CDR3 residues: CASSLGRSHTGELFF. The CDR3 DNA reads as TGTGCCAGCAGCTTAGGCAGGTCTCACACCGGGGAGCTGTTTTTT.

The chain couples TRBV5-1 to TRBJ1-3, with D perhaps matching TRBD1 (6 bases). The length of the CDR3 is 16 residues. Trimming removed 4 bases from V and 1 base from J, with 15 bases in between. Germline V gene sequence: CDR1 SGHRS, CDR2 YFSETQ. The CDR3 loop is CASSPGQLTSGNTIYF. In DNA form, the CDR3 reads TGCGCCAGCAGCCCTGGACAGCTAACATCTGGAAACACCATATATTTT.

V usage is TRBV5-4 and J usage is TRBJ2-7; TRBD2 matches 7 bases. V shed 10 bases, J shed 0 bases, and the junction held 10 bases outside the gene matches. Looked up from germline, CDR1 is SGHNT and CDR2 is YYREEE (reference sequence). The CDR3 consists of 14 residues. CDR3 amino acids: CAGKRDSSSYEQYF. CDR3 DNA: TGTGCCGGCAAGCGGGATTCATCCTCCTACGAGCAGTACTTC.

The V and J genes are TRBV19 and TRBJ2-5; unclear D gene. Trimming took 4 bases from V and 6 from J, leaving 15 bases between them. Looked up from germline, CDR1 is LNHDA and CDR2 is SQIVND (reference sequence). The length of the CDR3 is 14 residues. CDR3 sequence: CASSSPPAIQTQYF. CDR3 DNA: TGTGCCAGTAGTAGTCCCCCCGCGATCCAGACCCAGTACTTC.